The rows below give T cell receptor beta chains drawn from one sample of a study of T cell responses to AZD1222 COVID-19 vaccine. TCRdb's table, derived via immunoSEQ multiplex PCR, lists solely in-frame clones and lacks some. The sample contains roughly 180,000 clones, 80% to 95% of which appear only once. The sample here was peripheral blood, taken 28 days after the second AZD1222 dose. The origin of the receptors is an adult who received the AZD1222 COVID-19 vaccine. Each CDR3 is given with its conserved first and last residue.

J gene: TRBJ1-1
V gene: TRBV19
CDR3 protein: CASNQRGVTEAFF

J gene: TRBJ2-1
V gene: TRBV9
CDR3 protein: CASSVGMGGPVEQFF

J gene: TRBJ1-6
V gene: TRBV5-6
CDR3 protein: CASSAHTGNNSPLHF

J gene: TRBJ1-2
V gene: TRBV3-1/TRBV3-2
CDR3 protein: CASSQAQAYGYTF

J gene: TRBJ2-5
V gene: TRBV28
CDR3 protein: CASSQIQGLYQETQYF

J gene: TRBJ1-1
V gene: TRBV7-9
CDR3 protein: CASSLVVVQGIFF

J gene: TRBJ2-5
V gene: TRBV6-5
CDR3 protein: CASSYWPNQETQYF

J gene: TRBJ2-7
V gene: TRBV11-2
CDR3 protein: CASSPNPFRGAYEQYF

J gene: TRBJ2-3
V gene: TRBV7-8
CDR3 protein: CASSSGEADTQYF

J gene: TRBJ2-5
V gene: TRBV10-3
CDR3 protein: CAISEGAGAQGTQYF

J gene: TRBJ1-2
V gene: TRBV2
CDR3 protein: CASRPEEGHYGYTF

J gene: TRBJ2-7
V gene: TRBV18
CDR3 protein: CASSRERTLSYEQYF

J gene: TRBJ2-2
V gene: TRBV19
CDR3 protein: CASSISRVRTGELFF

J gene: TRBJ1-5
V gene: TRBV19
CDR3 protein: CASSPADRVGQPQHF

J gene: TRBJ1-1
V gene: TRBV5-4
CDR3 protein: CASSLAPRGNTEAFF

J gene: TRBJ2-3
V gene: TRBV5-1
CDR3 protein: CASSLAGGPDTQYF

J gene: TRBJ1-1
V gene: TRBV2
CDR3 protein: CASSDGGNTEAFF

J gene: TRBJ1-6
V gene: TRBV14
CDR3 protein: CASSQDSVLYNSPLHF

J gene: TRBJ1-2
V gene: TRBV30
CDR3 protein: CAWRGGQHYGYTF

J gene: TRBJ1-2
V gene: TRBV5-1
CDR3 protein: CASSPGQGANHGYTF

J gene: TRBJ2-5
V gene: TRBV5-4
CDR3 protein: CASRPDSALETQYF

J gene: TRBJ1-2
V gene: TRBV12-3/TRBV12-4
CDR3 protein: CASSFQGIHGYTF

J gene: TRBJ2-1
V gene: TRBV16
CDR3 protein: CASSIGQGLDNEQFF

J gene: TRBJ1-6
V gene: TRBV28
CDR3 protein: CASSSRGPLHF

J gene: TRBJ2-3
V gene: TRBV15
CDR3 protein: CATSRDAHSTDTQYF

J gene: TRBJ2-2
V gene: TRBV27
CDR3 protein: CASSLYYDTGELFF

J gene: TRBJ2-2
V gene: TRBV7-2
CDR3 protein: CASSFTGGRFNTGELFF

J gene: TRBJ1-3
V gene: TRBV10-3
CDR3 protein: CAIGLSGNTIYF

J gene: TRBJ2-1
V gene: TRBV7-9
CDR3 protein: CASSLALAGVGSWFF

J gene: TRBJ1-2
V gene: TRBV2
CDR3 protein: CASSDWTGEGYTF

J gene: TRBJ1-2
V gene: TRBV28
CDR3 protein: CASSLLTGGRGYTF

J gene: TRBJ1-2
V gene: TRBV20-1
CDR3 protein: CSVKGFSGYTF

J gene: TRBJ1-1
V gene: TRBV12-3/TRBV12-4
CDR3 protein: CASRPTGGSEAFF

J gene: TRBJ1-2
V gene: TRBV10-3
CDR3 protein: CAISVVTSIGGYTF

J gene: TRBJ1-3
V gene: TRBV11-2
CDR3 protein: CASRDSSGNTIYF

J gene: TRBJ1-1
V gene: TRBV28
CDR3 protein: CASSSQGGGTEAFF

J gene: TRBJ2-1
V gene: TRBV19
CDR3 protein: CASTLGGQGRDEQFF

J gene: TRBJ2-1
V gene: TRBV19
CDR3 protein: CASSIRLAGTNEQFF

J gene: TRBJ1-3
V gene: TRBV7-2
CDR3 protein: CASSLVGTGNSGNTIYF

J gene: TRBJ2-7
V gene: TRBV11-3
CDR3 protein: CASSSETGSYEQYF

J gene: TRBJ2-3
V gene: TRBV7-3
CDR3 protein: CASAPGLAGTDTQYF

J gene: TRBJ1-2
V gene: TRBV27
CDR3 protein: CASSSLRGRLGYTF

J gene: TRBJ2-7
V gene: TRBV2
CDR3 protein: CASRPGLVSYEQYF

J gene: TRBJ2-1
V gene: TRBV7-9
CDR3 protein: CASSLVGAREDEQFF

J gene: TRBJ2-7
V gene: TRBV29-1
CDR3 protein: CSVHGQGGSYEQYF

J gene: TRBJ1-5
V gene: TRBV28
CDR3 protein: CASSLSQGGRQPQHF

J gene: TRBJ1-5
V gene: TRBV5-4
CDR3 protein: CASSLEPGYQPQHF

J gene: TRBJ1-1
V gene: TRBV5-4
CDR3 protein: CASSLEGRGAAFF

J gene: TRBJ2-3
V gene: TRBV18
CDR3 protein: CASSGTESTDTQYF

J gene: TRBJ1-4
V gene: TRBV4-2
CDR3 protein: CASSQGQATNEKLFF

J gene: TRBJ2-5
V gene: TRBV29-1
CDR3 protein: CSVGPKKETQYF

J gene: TRBJ2-3
V gene: TRBV4-2
CDR3 protein: CASSTSASGADTQYF

J gene: TRBJ1-2
V gene: TRBV6-2/TRBV6-3
CDR3 protein: CASSDTRGLSGYTF

J gene: TRBJ2-7
V gene: TRBV6-5
CDR3 protein: CASSYSMGEQYF

J gene: TRBJ1-2
V gene: TRBV28
CDR3 protein: CASRTTGTYGYTF